This is a list of T cell receptor beta chains from one sample in a study of T cell responses to AZD1222 COVID-19 vaccine. Using immunoSEQ multiplex PCR, the repertoire was profiled, and TCRdb retains in-frame clones only, with some absent. The sample records 200,000 or so clones, approximately 92% being singletons. The sequencing here drew on peripheral blood, taken on day 0 of AZD1222 vaccination. These receptor sequences come from an adult in good health. Both conserved end residues are part of each CDR3. D genes are given only for firm matches. Size values are once, few and many counts, or a class for expanded clones, and some rows have none.

. | TRBJ1-1 | once | TRBV18 | TGTGCCAGCTCCCCGGAGAACAGAAAATGGGAAGCTTTCTTT | CASSPENRKWEAFF
TRBD1 | TRBJ1-1 | . | TRBV6-2/TRBV6-3 | TGTGCCAGCAGTACAAGGACAGGAAAGAACACTGAAGCTTTCTTT | CASSTRTGKNTEAFF
TRBD1 | TRBJ1-1 | . | TRBV7-9 | TGTGCCAGCAGCGCCTGGAGGCAGGGGGAAGGCACTGAAGCTTTCTTT | CASSAWRQGEGTEAFF
. | TRBJ2-2 | . | TRBV6-1 | TGTGCCAGCAGTGAACGGGCCGGGGAGCTGTTTTTT | CASSERAGELFF
. | TRBJ1-1 | . | TRBV9 | TGTGCCAGCAGCGTAGAGGGGAACACTGAAGCTTTCTTT | CASSVEGNTEAFF
. | TRBJ1-2 | . | TRBV12-3/TRBV12-4 | TGTGCCAGCACGTTGAGCCAGGACTATGGCTACACCTTC | CASTLSQDYGYTF
TRBD1 | TRBJ1-1 | . | TRBV14 | TGTGCCAGCAGCCAAGACAGAGGGACAGGGCCGAACACTGAAGCTTTCTTT | CASSQDRGTGPNTEAFF
. | TRBJ1-1 | . | TRBV19 | TGTGCCAGTGGCTGGCGTCGAGAACTGAACACTGAAGCTTTCTTT | CASGWRRELNTEAFF
TRBD1 | TRBJ1-1 | . | TRBV19 | TGTGCCAGTGGAAGGACAGGGGGCAAAACTGAAGCTTTCTTT | CASGRTGGKTEAFF
. | TRBJ2-2 | . | TRBV4-3 | TGCGCCAGCAACACATGGGCAGGGAGCACCGGGGAGCTGTTTTTT | CASNTWAGSTGELFF
. | TRBJ1-2 | once | TRBV7-9 | TGTGCCAGCAGCTTTATTGTGAGCACCTTC | CASSFIVSTF
. | TRBJ2-4 | . | TRBV2 | TGTGCCAGCAGTGAGCAGGGGACGATGAACATTCAGTACTTC | CASSEQGTMNIQYF
TRBD2 | TRBJ2-7 | . | TRBV9 | TGTGCCAGCAGCGAGGGACTAGCGGATGACGAGCAGTACTTC | CASSEGLADDEQYF
. | TRBJ2-2 | . | TRBV5-4 | TGTGCCAGCAGCTTGCAGGAACAGAGGCCCACCGGGGAGCTGTTTTTT | CASSLQEQRPTGELFF
. | TRBJ1-5 | . | TRBV12-3/TRBV12-4 | TGTGCCAGCAGCCCAGGGTTTGTTCAGCCCCAGCATTTT | CASSPGFVQPQHF
. | TRBJ1-2 | few | TRBV7-2 | TGTGCCAGCAGCTTGGAGAGCTCTTGGGGCTACACCTTC | CASSLESSWGYTF
. | TRBJ1-2 | . | TRBV28 | TGTGCCAGCATGACTTCTTGGACAGCCGGGAACACCTTC | CASMTSWTAGNTF
TRBD1 | TRBJ1-1 | . | TRBV30 | TGTGCCTGGAGTGTAAATTCCAGGGGGTCAGCAGCTTTCTTT | CAWSVNSRGSAAFF
TRBD1 | TRBJ1-2 | . | TRBV3-1/TRBV3-2 | TGTGCCAGCAGCGGACGGACAGGGAGTGGCTACACCTTC | CASSGRTGSGYTF
. | TRBJ1-6 | . | TRBV11-2 | TGTGCCAGCAAAATTCGTACCGGATTTAATTCACCCCTCCACTTT | CASKIRTGFNSPLHF
. | TRBJ1-1 | . | TRBV29-1 | TGCAGCGTTGAAGACCCACAGGGAGGCTTGAACACTGAAGCTTTCTTT | CSVEDPQGGLNTEAFF
. | TRBJ1-3 | once | TRBV7-8 | TGTGCCAGCAGCTTGGGAAACACCATATATTTT | CASSLGNTIYF
TRBD2 | TRBJ2-2 | . | TRBV3-1/TRBV3-2 | TGTGCCAGCAGCCCGCGCCGGCTAGCGGGCTACACCGGGGAGCTGTTTTTT | CASSPRRLAGYTGELFF
TRBD1 | TRBJ2-1 | . | TRBV14 | TGTGCCAGCAATGAGCTGGGACAGGGTAGCTTCAATGAGCAGTTCTTC | CASNELGQGSFNEQFF
. | TRBJ2-1 | . | TRBV7-2 | TGTGCCAGCAGCTTAGTCGGGGGAGTATCGGGGAATGAGCAGTTCTTC | CASSLVGGVSGNEQFF
. | TRBJ1-5 | once | TRBV28 | TGTGCCAGCGGGAGGGGCGGTCAGCCCCAGCATTTT | CASGRGGQPQHF
. | TRBJ1-6 | . | TRBV7-8 | TGTGCCAGCAGCCCTCCGCGGAGGGATTCACCCCTCCACTTT | CASSPPRRDSPLHF
. | TRBJ1-4 | . | TRBV7-9 | TGTGCCAGCAGCCGAAACAGGTTCCCCCGCCGATTTGAAAAACTGTTTTTT | CASSRNRFPRRFEKLFF
. | TRBJ2-1 | . | TRBV7-2 | TGTGCCAGCAGCTTGGCCGCGCCGGGGGAGCAGTTCTTC | CASSLAAPGEQFF
TRBD1 | TRBJ1-6 | . | TRBV27 | TGTGCCAGCAAACGGGACAGTCTGCATAATTCACCCCTCCACTTT | CASKRDSLHNSPLHF
TRBD1 | TRBJ1-2 | . | TRBV10-3 | TGTGCCATCAGTGACCATTCGACAGGGAATTCTTATGGCTACACCTTC | CAISDHSTGNSYGYTF
TRBD2 | TRBJ2-5 | . | TRBV5-1 | TGCGCCAGCAGCCCATTCAGGTCTAGCGGGGAACCGTACCAAGAGACCCAGTACTTC | CASSPFRSSGEPYQETQYF
. | TRBJ2-5 | . | TRBV5-1 | TGCGCCACCAAACCTCGCCCGGGGTACCAAGAGACCCAGTACTTC | CATKPRPGYQETQYF
. | TRBJ2-1 | . | TRBV18 | TGTGCCAGCTCACCACCCTTGGGAATCTCCTACAATGAGCAGTTCTTC | CASSPPLGISYNEQFF
. | TRBJ2-7 | . | TRBV6-5 | TGTGCCAGCAGTCCGGCACCTTCCTACGAGCAGTACTTC | CASSPAPSYEQYF